Each of the 25 T cell receptor beta chains below was sequenced from the same sample in a study of blood T cell repertoires in COVID-19. Assay used: immunoSEQ multiplex PCR; TCRdb lists only in-frame clones, some missing. Of some 130,000 clones in the sample, 90% were seen once. Input material: peripheral blood. These TCRs come from a middle-aged man with active COVID-19.

The chain couples TRBV15 to TRBJ2-7; 7 nucleotides match TRBD2. V was pared by 6 bases and J by 5 bases, with 7 bases of the junction left unmatched. The CDR3 spans 13 residues. The germline CDR1 and CDR2 sequences are LNHNV and YYDKDF (reference sequence). CDR3 DNA sequence: TGTGCCACCAGATACAGCGGGACCCACGAGCAGTACGTC. Translating gives CATRYSGTHEQYV.

This clone was seen a handful of times. The chain combines TRBV19 with TRBJ1-5; 10 nucleotides agree with TRBD1. The J segment lost 4 bases and the V segment lost 5 bases, leaving 8 bases of the junction unmatched. This CDR3 contains 16 residues. Germline V gene sequence: CDR1 LNHDA, CDR2 SQIVND (reference sequence). The CDR3 sequence is CASSSLPGQGNQPQHF. The DNA of the CDR3 is TGTGCCAGTAGTTCTTTGCCGGGACAGGGGAATCAGCCCCAGCATTTT.

Concerning this clone: The sample carries other DNA sequences with the same CDR3. The genes are TRBV7-9 and TRBJ2-4; D is undetermined. The germline V and J ends were trimmed by 0 bases and 0 bases, with 3 bases remaining between them. This CDR3 contains 14 residues. Per germline, CDR1 SEHNR and CDR2 FQNEAQ (reference sequence). CDR3: CASSLAGAKNIQYF. The CDR3, as DNA: TGTGCCAGCAGCTTAGCCGGAGCCAAAAACATTCAGTACTTC.

This clone was recorded only once. The V and J genes are TRBV6-5 and TRBJ1-1; 7 bases are shared with TRBD1. The germline V gene has CDR1 MNHEY and CDR2 SVGAGI. With V trimmed by 0 bases and J by 1 base, 2 bases remained unmatched. This CDR3 has 15 residues. CDR3 nucleotides: TGTGCCAGCAGTTACTCCCCAGGGGGGAACACTGAAGCTTTCTTT. It yields the protein CASSYSPGGNTEAFF.

This clone was detected once. This chain joins TRBV24-1 and TRBJ1-6; 7 bases match TRBD1. The CDR3 contains 18 residues. J lost 0 bases, V lost 4 bases, and 8 bases had no gene match. The V gene's germline CDR1 is KGHDR and CDR2 SFDVKD. DNA for the CDR3: TGTGCCACCAGTGACCCCGACAGGGTGAGCTCCTATAATTCACCCCTCCACTTT. Its protein product is CATSDPDRVSSYNSPLHF.

The CDR3 nucleotides are TGTGCCAGCAGCTTAGTAACAGGTGCCTACAATGAGCAGTTCTTC. It encodes CASSLVTGAYNEQFF. The chain uses TRBV7-2 and TRBJ2-1, with TRBD1 as a possible D gene (5 bases). Trimming removed 1 base from V and 2 bases from J, with 9 bases in between. The V gene's germline CDR1 is SGHTA and CDR2 FQGNSA. The CDR3 has 15 amino acids.

The V call is TRBV2, the J call TRBJ2-1, with 7 bases identical to TRBD1. Trimming removed 9 bases from V and 3 bases from J; junction bases left unmatched: 2. The germline V gene encodes CDR1 SNHLY and CDR2 FYNNEI. The CDR3 covers 12 residues. CDR3: CASGQDYNEQFF. The CDR3 coding sequence is TGTGCCAGTGGACAGGACTACAATGAGCAGTTCTTC.

The rearrangement uses TRBV6-5 and TRBJ1-6; TRBD1 matches at 8 bases. The CDR3 has 15 amino acids. Germline CDR1 is MNHEY and CDR2 is SVGAGI. J gave up 6 bases and V 6 bases, and 7 bases lay outside the gene matches. CDR3 in DNA: TGTGCCAGCAGGTACCAGACAGGGGCTAATTCACCCCTCCACTTT. Protein product: CASRYQTGANSPLHF.

The J gene is TRBJ1-2, the V gene TRBV9; TRBD1 might be the D (5 bases). Germline V CDR1 and CDR2: SGDLS, YYNGEE. CDR3 length: 14 residues. Trimming took 3 bases from V and 2 from J, leaving 11 bases between them. The CDR3 region is CASSEGGVNYGYTF. The CDR3 region has the DNA TGTGCCAGCAGCGAGGGAGGGGTGAACTATGGCTACACCTTC.

This clone has more than one count but fewer than ten. J is TRBJ2-2 and V is TRBV19; tentative D call: TRBD2 (6 bases). The germline V and J ends were trimmed by 6 bases and 4 bases, with 15 bases remaining between them. CDR1 LNHDA and CDR2 SQIVND come from the germline V gene (reference sequence). The CDR3 sequence is 15 residues long. CDR3 residues: CASSRTGLFTGELFF. The CDR3 nucleotides read TGTGCCAGTAGCAGAACGGGACTTTTCACCGGGGAGCTGTTTTTT.

The V call is TRBV27, the J call TRBJ2-2; the match to TRBD2 covers 9 bases. Germline-derived CDR1 and CDR2 are MNHEY and SMNVEV (reference sequence). Trimming at V came to 0 bases and at J to 5 bases, leaving 4 bases not matched to a gene. The CDR3 extends over 16 amino acids. DNA of the CDR3: TGTGCCAGCAGTTTATCGGCGACTAGCGGAACCGGGGAGCTGTTTTTT. This sequence encodes CASSLSATSGTGELFF.

The genes are TRBV7-9 and TRBJ2-5; weak D call: TRBD1 (6 bases). With 1 base removed from V and 5 bases from J, the gap between germline ends came to 14 bases. The CDR3 consists of 15 residues. Germline assignment: CDR1 SEHNR and CDR2 FQNEAQ (reference sequence). CDR3 DNA: TGTGCCAGCAGCTTAGATGGTAGAGGGGGTGAGACCCAGTACTTC. This encodes CASSLDGRGGETQYF.

The rearrangement uses TRBV18 and TRBJ1-2; D perhaps matches TRBD1 (5 bases). V was clipped by 6 bases and J by 6 bases, with 11 bases between them. The CDR3 is 12 amino acids. CDR1 is KGHSH and CDR2 is LQKENI in the germline V gene. Here the CDR3 DNA reads TGTGCCAGCTCCACTGACAGTCATGGCTACACCTTC. Encoded protein: CASSTDSHGYTF.

This chain connects TRBV30 to TRBJ1-4; 7 bases map to TRBD1. There are 13 residues in the CDR3. The V and J ends lost 5 bases and 8 bases, in that order; junction bases with no gene match: 8. Germline lookup yields CDR1 GTSNPN and CDR2 SVGIG (reference sequence). The CDR3 sequence: CAWEGQPGEKLFF. DNA for the CDR3: TGTGCCTGGGAGGGACAGCCGGGGGAAAAACTGTTTTTT.

The chain couples TRBV11-2 to TRBJ2-4; a possible D gene is TRBD1 (6 bases). Trimming pared 0 bases from V and 6 bases from J, leaving 15 bases between. There are 16 residues in the CDR3. Germline-derived CDR1 and CDR2 are SGHAT and FQNNGV. CDR3 nucleotides: TGTGCCAGCAGCTTAGACAGGCAGGGGTTGGGAAACATTCAGTACTTC. This encodes CASSLDRQGLGNIQYF. Together with reference TRBV11-2 and TRBJ2-4, the CDR3 gives the full variable domain: EAGVAQSPRYKIIEKRQSVAFWCNPISGHATLYWYQQILGQGPKLLIQFQNNGVVDDSQLPKDRFSAERLKGVDSTLKIQPAKLEDSAVYLCASSLDRQGLGNIQYFGAGTRLSVL.

This clone came up a few times. The chain uses TRBV27 and TRBJ1-5; 10 nucleotides agree with TRBD1. The CDR3 totals 15 residues. The ends lost 3 bases at V and 4 bases at J; junction bases unmatched: 3. Germline CDR1 and CDR2: MNHEY and SMNVEV (reference sequence). The CDR3 bases are TGTGCCAGCAGTTTGGGGACAGGGGTAAATCAGCCCCAGCATTTT. It yields the protein CASSLGTGVNQPQHF.

This clone was found once. The chain couples TRBV28 to TRBJ1-5, with a possible D match to TRBD1 (5 bases). The ends were cut back, 3 bases at V and 4 bases at J, with 13 bases in the middle. The CDR3 runs 15 residues. The germline V gene has CDR1 MDHEN and CDR2 SYDVKM. CDR3 nucleotides: TGTGCCAGCAGTTTGGGCAGGGCCATTAATCAGCCCCAGCATTTT. Protein sequence: CASSLGRAINQPQHF.

The V gene is TRBV9, the J gene TRBJ2-1, with 9 bases identical to TRBD1. With V trimmed by 3 bases and J by 6 bases, 7 bases remained unmatched. The germline gives CDR1 SGDLS, CDR2 YYNGEE. The CDR3 loop spans 15 amino acids. CDR3 sequence (DNA): TGTGCCAGCAGCGCCCGACAGGGGGGCTCCAATGAGCAGTTCTTC. The encoded protein is CASSARQGGSNEQFF.

In its sample, this clone was seen once. This chain connects TRBV18 to TRBJ2-3; weak D call: TRBD2 (6 bases). Germline loops: CDR1 KGHSH, CDR2 LQKENI. This CDR3 has 15 amino acids. Between the trimmed V and J ends, which lost 3 bases and 0 bases, there was a span of 10 bases. CDR3 sequence reads: CASSPVAESTDTQYF. CDR3 bases: TGTGCCAGCTCACCTGTAGCGGAAAGCACAGATACGCAGTATTTT.

The chain combines TRBV7-6 with TRBJ2-3, with TRBD2 identical over 14 bases. With V trimmed by 5 bases and J by 4 bases, 11 bases remained unmatched. The germline V gene has CDR1 SGHVS and CDR2 FNYEAQ. The CDR3 runs 18 residues. CDR3 amino acids: CASSPLGTSGSGADTQYF. The CDR3, as DNA: TGTGCCAGCAGCCCACTCGGGACTAGCGGGAGTGGGGCAGATACGCAGTATTTT.

In DNA, the CDR3 is TGTGCCAGTAGTATAGTGGGACAGAACAATGAGCAGTTCTTC. This codes for CASSIVGQNNEQFF. This sequence joins TRBV19 and TRBJ2-1, with 7 positions matching TRBD1. J was trimmed by 5 bases and V by 1 base; bases with no gene match: 2. CDR1 and CDR2 from the germline V gene are LNHDA and SQIVND (reference sequence). This CDR3 spans 14 amino acids.

The rearrangement joins TRBV11-3 to TRBJ2-5; weak D call: TRBD2 (6 bases). This CDR3 spans 15 amino acids. V was clipped by 3 bases and J by 2 bases, with 13 bases between them. Germline loops: CDR1 SGHNT, CDR2 YENEEA. CDR3 bases: TGTGCCAGCAGCTTTTCGGGAGTTGGGCAAGAGACCCAGTACTTC. Its translation is CASSFSGVGQETQYF.

The chain has TRBV10-3 and TRBJ2-3; the match to TRBD2 covers 12 bases. V shed 10 bases and J 4 bases; nucleotides not matched to a gene: 6. In germline, CDR1 is ENHRY, CDR2 SYGVKD. This CDR3 comprises 14 residues. The CDR3 sequence is CASSSGRAADTQYF. The CDR3, as DNA: TGTGCCAGCTCTAGCGGGAGGGCAGCAGATACGCAGTATTTT.

The chain combines TRBV6-5 with TRBJ1-1, with 8 bases identical to TRBD1. The germline V gene has CDR1 MNHEY and CDR2 SVGAGI. V gave up 4 bases and J gave up 3 bases; unmatched junction bases: 4. CDR3 size: 14 residues. The DNA of the CDR3 is TGTGCCAGCAGTTGGACAGGGTCGCACACTGAAGCTTTCTTT. The encoded protein is CASSWTGSHTEAFF.

The rearrangement uses TRBV9 and TRBJ1-1; 8 bases map to TRBD1. V lost 4 bases and J lost 6; bases outside the gene matches: 11. This CDR3 has 15 residues. Germline V gene data show CDR1 as SGDLS and CDR2 as YYNGEE. The CDR3 DNA follows: TGTGCCAGCAGCTTTTCCGGGACAGGAGGGCCTGAAGCTTTCTTT. It translates to CASSFSGTGGPEAFF. Together with reference TRBV9 and TRBJ1-1, the CDR3 gives the full variable domain: DSGVTQTPKHLITATGQRVTLRCSPRSGDLSVYWYQQSLDQGLQFLIQYYNGEERAKGNILERFSAQQFPDLHSELNLSSLELGDSALYFCASSFSGTGGPEAFFGQGTRLTVV.